Listed here are 8 T cell receptor beta chains from one sample, sequenced in a study of human T cells and chemical hapten exposure. Time point here: patch test 1, 2 weeks after DPC sensitization. Noted treatment: therapeutic diphenylcyclopropenone sensitization with weekly scalp DPC. Using its own MiXCR run on the RACE reads, TCRdb lists one record per CDR3 protein. The sample records roughly 120,000 distinct CDR3 sequences, about 12% being singletons. Sequencing used whole blood, obtained in connection with sensitization to the hapten diphenylcyclopropenone (DPC). Receptor source: a woman aged 50 to 65 with alopecia areata. Some clones in this sample may be carry-over from other donors' samples.

This clonotype was found a few times. CDR3 DNA sequence: TGTGCCAGCAGCCAACGGACAGGGAGCGAGCAGTACTTC. Amino acids: CASSQRTGSEQYF. This sequence joins TRBV4-2 and TRBJ2-7, with 8 positions matching TRBD1. J gave up 6 bases and V 2 bases, and 3 bases lay outside the gene matches. This CDR3 comprises 13 residues. CDR1 and CDR2 (germline): LGHNA, YNFKEQ.

A note on this clonotype: A much larger clone lies one base from this, so it may be a read error. The J gene is TRBJ1-2, the V gene TRBV5-1; tentatively, D is TRBD1 (6 bases). Germline assignment: CDR1 SGHRS and CDR2 YFSETQ. The CDR3 contains 15 residues. CDR3 protein: CVSSSPDRANYGYTF. CDR3 sequence (DNA): TGCGTCAGCAGCTCCCCGGACAGAGCTAACTATGGCTACACCTTC.

J is TRBJ1-3 and V is TRBV11-2; D remains unclear. The CDR3 has 11 amino acids. V lost 5 bases and J lost 8, with 7 bases in between. The germline V gene has CDR1 SGHAT and CDR2 FQNNGV. CDR3 sequence: CASSPGDTIYF. DNA of the CDR3: TGTGCCAGCAGCCCGGGAGACACCATATATTTT.

The chain employs TRBV5-1 and TRBJ1-4; weak D call: TRBD1 (6 bases). The CDR3 is made up of 16 amino acids. The V gene's germline CDR1 is SGHRS and CDR2 YFSETQ. Deletions cut 4 bases from V and 0 bases from J, with 13 bases between. CDR3 in amino acids: CASSATWTATNEKLFF. As DNA, the CDR3 is TGCGCCAGCAGCGCTACGTGGACAGCAACTAATGAAAAACTGTTTTTT.

This clonotype appeared many times. The chain couples TRBV19 to TRBJ1-6, with D hard to call. The CDR3 totals 15 residues. The germline V gene has CDR1 LNHDA and CDR2 SQIVND (reference sequence). V lost 7 bases to trimming and J lost 9 bases, with 19 bases between them. This CDR3 is CASTPLGSPPSPLHF. The CDR3 DNA is TGTGCCAGTACTCCTCTCGGGAGTCCGCCTTCACCCCTCCACTTT.

This rearrangement joins TRBV5-1 to TRBJ2-7, with D hard to call. Germline V gene sequence: CDR1 SGHRS, CDR2 YFSETQ. There are 15 residues in the CDR3. The V and J ends lost 2 bases and 1 base respectively, with 13 bases between them. The DNA of the CDR3 is TGCGCCAGCAGCTTTTCCGGGCAGGAATCCTACGAGCAGTACTTC. Residues: CASSFSGQESYEQYF. The full variable domain, in which reference TRBV5-1 and TRBJ2-7 provide the parts outside the CDR3, is KAGVTQTPRYLIKTRGQQVTLSCSPISGHRSVSWYQQTPGQGLQFLFEYFSETQRNKGNFPGRFSGRQFSNSRSEMNVSTLELGDSALYLCASSFSGQESYEQYFGPGTRLTVT.

This clonotype was observed at least ten times. The V call is TRBV15, the J call TRBJ1-5; D perhaps matches TRBD1 (6 bases). Germline CDR1 reads LNHNV; CDR2 reads YYDKDF (reference sequence). Trimming shortened V by 4 bases and J by 7 bases, and 14 bases separated the two germline ends. This CDR3 has 14 amino acids. CDR3 amino acids: CATSKHTGRQPQHF. As DNA, the CDR3 is TGTGCCACCAGCAAACATACAGGGCGACAGCCCCAGCATTTT.

V gene TRBV29-1 combines with J gene TRBJ1-2; D remains ambiguous. This CDR3 spans 10 amino acids. With 7 bases removed from V and 4 bases from J, the gap between germline ends came to 7 bases. Germline V gene sequence: CDR1 SQVTM, CDR2 ANQGSEA. The CDR3 sequence is CSANVYGYTF. For the CDR3, the DNA is TGCAGCGCTAACGTCTATGGCTACACCTTC.